A single sample gave rise to the 23 T cell receptor beta chains below, sequenced in a study of T-cell reconstitution after alpha-beta-depleted transplantation in children (dated by TCRdb to 2015 to 2016). The library was prepared using PCR. The sequencer listed for this sample is Illumina HiSeq 2500. Molecular barcoding was employed in the preparation of TCR libraries, with unique molecular identifiers being used to normalize TCRbeta repertoire quantification. TCRdb reprocessed the public reads (quality trimming at Q25 with fastp, clone calling with MiXCR) and kept in-frame beta chains. Entries that share a CDR3 protein sequence are merged under the most common genes and DNA. In this sample the table shows about 490,000 distinct CDR3 sequences, over 9.5% of which occur a single time. In total, the top ten clones hold roughly 2.1% of the sample. The sample's treatment or condition, from its label and the paper: allogeneic hematopoietic cell transplantation with graft depleted of TCRalphabeta T cells and CD19 B cells.

This sample comprised PBMCs, obtained before TCRalphabeta/CD19-depleted stem cell transplant. These receptors came from a child younger than 10 with inherited bone marrow failure, due to receive a stem cell transplant.

This chain connects TRBV7-2 to TRBJ2-1; 7 bases are a match to TRBD2. The CDR3 contains 16 residues. With 5 bases clipped from V and 8 bases from J, the junction kept 15 bases outside the gene matches. Germline CDR1 reads SGHTA; CDR2 reads FQGNSA. DNA for the CDR3: TGTGCCAGCAGCCCTCAAGGACGCGGGAGTGTCGATGAGCAGTTCTTC. Protein: CASSPQGRGSVDEQFF.

This clonotype was observed at least ten times. This chain uses TRBV9 with TRBJ2-1; no reliable D call. The ends were cut back, 4 bases at V and 8 bases at J, with 22 bases in the middle. The CDR3 is 16 residues long. Germline V CDR1 and CDR2: SGDLS, YYNGEE. The CDR3 loop reads CASSPPLTELSDEQFF. In DNA, the CDR3 is TGTGCCAGCAGCCCTCCCTTGACGGAGCTATCAGATGAGCAGTTCTTC. Variable domain in full (rest from reference TRBV9 and TRBJ2-1): DSGVTQTPKHLITATGQRVTLRCSPRSGDLSVYWYQQSLDQGLQFLIQYYNGEERAKGNILERFSAQQFPDLHSELNLSSLELGDSALYFCASSPPLTELSDEQFFGPGTRLTVL.

This clonotype was counted many times. The CDR3 region has the DNA TGCGCCAGCAGCCGATTCGGGACAGGGGGCGCAGATACGCAGTATTTT. Translating gives CASSRFGTGGADTQYF. The V gene is TRBV5-1, the J gene TRBJ2-3; 12 bases are shared with TRBD1. The V and J ends lost 4 bases and 4 bases, in that order; junction bases with no gene match: 7. The CDR3 consists of 16 residues. Germline assignment: CDR1 SGHRS and CDR2 YFSETQ.

This clonotype was seen ten or more times. This chain joins TRBV7-9 and TRBJ2-1; TRBD1 might be the D (6 bases). The germline V gene encodes CDR1 SEHNR and CDR2 FQNEAQ (reference sequence). V was shortened by 6 bases and J by 0 bases, with 12 bases between the two germline ends. The CDR3 totals 15 residues. For the CDR3, the DNA is TGTGCCAGCAGAAGGACAGAGAGCTCCTACAATGAGCAGTTCTTC. This translates into CASRRTESSYNEQFF.

This clonotype has just a few counts. The chain uses TRBV5-4 and TRBJ1-1; 10 nucleotides match TRBD1. V trimming: 4 bases; J trimming: 2 bases; junction bases outside the gene matches: 2. Germline loops: CDR1 SGHNT, CDR2 YYREEE (reference sequence). This CDR3 has 14 residues. The CDR3 DNA sequence: TGTGCCAGCAGCGGGGACAGGGGAAACACTGAAGCTTTCTTT. This translates into CASSGDRGNTEAFF.

This clonotype occurred many times. The V call is TRBV7-2, the J call TRBJ2-1; 14 positions agree with TRBD2. This CDR3 spans 17 amino acids. Trimming cost V 5 bases and J 1 base; bases outside gene matches: 4. Per the germline V gene, CDR1 is SGHTA and CDR2 is FQGNSA. CDR3 protein: CASSRRTSGRSYNEQFF. CDR3 coding DNA: TGTGCCAGCAGCCGAAGGACTAGCGGGAGGTCCTACAATGAGCAGTTCTTC.

At least ten counts were recorded for this clonotype. V and J are TRBV20-1 and TRBJ2-7; 7 positions agree with TRBD1. The germline gives CDR1 DFQATT, CDR2 SNEGSKA (reference sequence). The CDR3 loop spans 16 amino acids. V gave up 3 bases and J gave up 0 bases; unmatched junction bases: 11. The CDR3 protein is CSARGRRDSLSYEQYF. The CDR3 DNA is TGCAGTGCTAGGGGACGCCGGGACAGCCTCTCCTACGAGCAGTACTTC.

This clonotype was seen many times. V gene TRBV5-1 combines with J gene TRBJ2-7, with D possibly matching TRBD2 (6 bases). V lost 3 bases and J lost 5, with 18 bases in between. CDR3 size: 15 residues. Germline-derived CDR1 and CDR2 are SGHRS and YFSETQ. The DNA of the CDR3 is TGCGCCAGCAGCTGGAGGGAGCCACTAGCACACGAGCAGTACTTC. This gives the protein CASSWREPLAHEQYF.

This clonotype was detected ten times or more. The chain couples TRBV10-3 to TRBJ1-1; a possible D gene is TRBD1 (5 bases). V lost 0 bases to trimming and J lost 0 bases, with 11 bases between them. The CDR3 has 16 amino acids. In germline, CDR1 is ENHRY, CDR2 SYGVKD. The CDR3 here is CAISESPTAMNTEAFF. Here the CDR3 DNA reads TGTGCCATCAGTGAGTCCCCGACAGCAATGAACACTGAAGCTTTCTTT.

The chain employs TRBV4-1 and TRBJ2-1; 8 nucleotides align to TRBD2. With V trimmed by 4 bases and J by 0 bases, 8 bases remained unmatched. The CDR3 totals 17 residues. Germline loops: CDR1 MGHRA, CDR2 YSYEKL. CDR3 in amino acids: CASSLAGPSVSYNEQFF. CDR3 coding DNA: TGCGCCAGCAGCCTAGCGGGACCCAGTGTCTCCTACAATGAGCAGTTCTTC.

This clonotype has ten or more counts. The V call is TRBV20-1, the J call TRBJ2-7, with 7 bases lining up with TRBD2. Trimming at V came to 4 bases and at J to 4 bases, leaving 10 bases not matched to a gene. CDR1 and CDR2 from the germline V gene are DFQATT and SNEGSKA (reference sequence). The CDR3 has 14 amino acids. Written as DNA, the CDR3 is TGCAGTGCTAAAAACCAGCGGGGACTATACGAGCAGTACTTC. Encoded protein: CSAKNQRGLYEQYF.

This clonotype was found many times. The chain joins TRBV4-3 to TRBJ2-1; TRBD2 is a possible D gene (6 bases). V was shortened by 0 bases and J by 0 bases, with 18 bases between the two germline ends. The CDR3 length is 19 residues. CDR1 and CDR2 (germline): LGHNA, YSLEER. The CDR3 loop is CASSQDLGLGGSSYNEQFF. The CDR3 region has the DNA TGCGCCAGCAGCCAAGACTTGGGGCTAGGAGGGAGCTCCTACAATGAGCAGTTCTTC.

The genes are TRBV12-3 or TRBV12-4 and TRBJ2-1; D gene unclear. V lost 3 bases, J lost 4 bases, and 7 bases lay in between. The CDR3 loop spans 13 amino acids. CDR3 sequence reads: CASSLGWYNEQFF. The CDR3 DNA follows: TGTGCCAGCAGTTTGGGGTGGTACAATGAGCAGTTCTTC.

The DNA for the CDR3 is TGTGCCAGCAGCTCGTTAGGGGGAGCCTATGGCTACACCTTC. Translating it yields CASSSLGGAYGYTF. This chain uses TRBV7-2 with TRBJ1-2, with D perhaps TRBD1 (6 bases). Trimming shortened V by 4 bases and J by 4 bases, and 13 bases separated the two germline ends. The CDR3 is 14 amino acids. Per germline, CDR1 SGHTA and CDR2 FQGNSA.

This clonotype was picked up many times. V and J are TRBV10-3 and TRBJ2-1; 8 bases fit TRBD2. The CDR3 totals 16 residues. With 7 bases clipped from V and 4 bases from J, the junction kept 12 bases outside the gene matches. CDR1 is ENHRY and CDR2 is SYGVKD in the germline V gene. The CDR3 bases are TGTGCCATCACCCGCTCGCGGGAGGATTCTTACAATGAGCAGTTCTTC. Protein product: CAITRSREDSYNEQFF.

This clonotype showed up many times. This chain uses TRBV6-5 with TRBJ1-2; 7 nucleotides line up with TRBD1. This CDR3 has 15 residues. V was pared by 0 bases and J by 3 bases, with 4 bases of the junction left unmatched. The germline V gene has CDR1 MNHEY and CDR2 SVGAGI. The CDR3 reads CASSYSNRGYYGYTF. The CDR3 DNA is TGTGCCAGCAGTTACTCGAACAGGGGATACTATGGCTACACCTTC.

In this sample, this clonotype turned up many times. The chain joins TRBV3-1 to TRBJ2-1; TRBD2 agrees at 11 bases. V trimming: 1 base; J trimming: 8 bases; junction bases outside the gene matches: 7. Germline V CDR1 and CDR2: LGHDT, YNNKEL (reference sequence). The CDR3 spans 16 residues. CDR3 region: CASSQALAGVRDEQFF. The CDR3 DNA sequence: TGTGCCAGCAGCCAAGCACTAGCGGGAGTGAGGGATGAGCAGTTCTTC.

This clonotype was detected ten times or more. The V gene is TRBV6-1, the J gene TRBJ2-7, with D possibly being TRBD1 or TRBD2 (5 bases each). Trimming left V 1 base short and J 3 bases short, with 13 bases between. The V gene's germline CDR1 is MNHNS and CDR2 SASEGT. CDR3 length equals 15 residues. The CDR3 bases are TGTGCCAGCAGTGAAGTTGGGGGAAACGACTACGAGCAGTACTTC. Translation gives CASSEVGGNDYEQYF.

The V call is TRBV29-1, the J call TRBJ1-1; perhaps TRBD1 as D (5 bases). The V end was cut by 1 base, the J end by 10 bases, with 16 bases between. Germline V gene data show CDR1 as SQVTM and CDR2 as ANQGSEA. The CDR3 runs to 13 residues. Here the CDR3 DNA reads TGCAGCGTTGAAGTGGGGGACTCCGAGGCAGCTTTCTTT. Translation gives CSVEVGDSEAAFF.

This clonotype was counted ten times or more. This chain connects TRBV29-1 to TRBJ2-1; the D gene is possibly TRBD2 (5 bases). CDR3 size: 12 residues. V was clipped by 7 bases and J by 8 bases, with 15 bases between them. The germline V gene has CDR1 SQVTM and CDR2 ANQGSEA. CDR3 in DNA: TGCAGCGCCGAAGGGCTAGCCTATGAGCAGTTCTTC. This codes for CSAEGLAYEQFF.

This clonotype showed up many times. The chain recombines TRBV6-1 with TRBJ2-7, with 8 bases lining up with TRBD1. This CDR3 has 14 residues. Unmatched junction bases numbered 8, after V lost 4 bases and J lost 6 bases. Germline V gene sequence: CDR1 MNHNS, CDR2 SASEGT. Here the CDR3 reads CASSAGTGIGEQYF. The CDR3 coding sequence is TGTGCCAGCAGTGCCGGGACAGGAATAGGCGAGCAGTACTTC.

This clonotype has a count of ten or more. V usage is TRBV4-3 and J usage is TRBJ2-1; 7 nucleotides line up with TRBD2. V lost 4 bases to trimming and J lost 7 bases; unmatched junction nucleotides: 16. CDR3 length: 17 amino acids. The germline CDR1 and CDR2 sequences are LGHNA and YSLEER. The CDR3 DNA is TGCGCCAGCAGCCCCCTCGGGGGAGGGGCCGGTGGGAATGAGCAGTTCTTC. Protein: CASSPLGGGAGGNEQFF.

V gene TRBV5-1 combines with J gene TRBJ2-7; no reliable D call. Trimming pared 0 bases from V and 2 bases from J, leaving 12 bases between. Germline V gene lookup returns CDR1 SGHRS and CDR2 YFSETQ. The CDR3 length is 15 residues. CDR3 bases: TGCGCCAGCAGCTTGGGGAACAGCGCTCCCTACGAGCAGTACTTC. It translates to CASSLGNSAPYEQYF. Variable domain in full (rest from reference TRBV5-1 and TRBJ2-7): KAGVTQTPRYLIKTRGQQVTLSCSPISGHRSVSWYQQTPGQGLQFLFEYFSETQRNKGNFPGRFSGRQFSNSRSEMNVSTLELGDSALYLCASSLGNSAPYEQYFGPGTRLTVT.